One T cell receptor (beta chain) is described in this entry. Authors' analysis steps: Estimation of nucleated cell counts was performed using reference gene primer amplification. Libraries were prepared by immunoSEQ multiplex PCR; TCRdb keeps only in-frame clonotypes and omits some of them. V and J calls and clone size follow that table, whereas D and trimming were derived from the DNA. The sample lists over 200,000 clones; around three quarters were seen once. The data were taken from a study of blood T cell repertoires in COVID-19. About the study: The origin of the acute and convalescent COVID-19 samples was the United States, Italy and Spain. PBMCs, B-cell-depleted T cells, or T cells provided the cDNA or gDNA that made up the material.

The germline gives CDR1 SGHTA, CDR2 FQGNSA. This CDR3 comprises 15 residues. The germline V and J ends were trimmed by 5 bases and 0 bases, with 11 bases remaining between them. J is TRBJ1-3 and V is TRBV7-2, with TRBD1 as a possible D gene (5 bases). The TCR comes from a woman aged 80 or older with acute or convalescent COVID-19. Material: peripheral blood. The CDR3 is CASSDDSFSGNTIYF. In DNA form, the CDR3 reads TGTGCCAGCAGCGACGACAGTTTCTCTGGAAACACCATATATTTT.